This TCR beta chain was identified during a study of cytomegalovirus exposure and HLA in healthy donors. Findings and limits, study-wide: Earlier analysis looked at TCR beta V segments, and most were productive about 87% or about 30% of the time. The investigators catalogued some 160 TCR beta chains as cytomegalovirus-associated.

Note on this clone: Antigen: not known.

The germline V gene has CDR1 SEHNR and CDR2 FQNEAQ (reference sequence). There are 16 residues in the CDR3. The ends lost 2 bases at V and 3 bases at J; junction bases unmatched: 7. The PCR had 60 Vbeta and 13 Jbeta primers. Only in-frame clones appear in the TCRdb table, and some are missing; sequencing was by immunoSEQ multiplex PCR. This repertoire shows 90,000 to 150,000 clones, around 77% found once; its top ten account for about 4.9%. This sequence joins TRBV7-9 and TRBJ1-5, with TRBD1 matching 7 bases. The sequence was obtained from a man aged 45 to 65 in good health and CMV-seropositive. Sequencing input: PBMCs. Written as DNA, the CDR3 is TGTGCCAGCAGCTTAAGTGGGGGACAGATCAATCAGCCCCAGCATTTT. Protein product: CASSLSGGQINQPQHF.